The sequence of this TCR beta chain was determined in a study of cytomegalovirus exposure and HLA in healthy donors. Study-level background: Unique TCRs from HLA-typed donors, 80 million to 100 million of them, were held in an early data release.

Study results and caveats: 164 TCR beta chains were listed as cytomegalovirus-associated. The classifier reportedly diagnosed cytomegalovirus status with high sensitivity and specificity.

Concerning this clone: Its specificity is unknown.

Primers for the PCR totalled 60 Vbeta and 13 Jbeta. Profiled with immunoSEQ multiplex PCR; TCRdb holds only in-frame clones, not every one. This table has under 150,000 clones, 60% to 85% appearing once. The sequenced sample was PBMCs. The TCR comes from a male donor in good health and CMV-seropositive.

In DNA, the CDR3 is TGTGCCTGGATCTTTCCGGGGACAATGAACACTGAAGCTTTCTTT. Its translation: CAWIFPGTMNTEAFF. The J gene is TRBJ1-1, the V gene TRBV30, with TRBD1 as a possible D gene (6 bases). V gave up 4 bases and J gave up 0 bases, with 15 bases separating them. Germline V gives CDR1 GTSNPN, CDR2 SVGIG (reference sequence). This CDR3 contains 15 residues.